This TCR beta chain was observed in a study of cytomegalovirus exposure and HLA in healthy donors. PCR involved 60 Vbeta and 13 Jbeta primers. Using immunoSEQ multiplex PCR, the repertoire was profiled, and TCRdb retains in-frame clones only, with some absent. The sample has approximately 150,000 clones; around 80% are singletons. This TCR was sampled from a human donor in good health. Sequencing was performed on PBMCs.

In DNA, the CDR3 is TGTGCCAGCAGTCCACGGACAGGAAGGGGCTACACCTTC. Amino acids: CASSPRTGRGYTF. V gene TRBV27 combines with J gene TRBJ1-2, with 7 nucleotides matching TRBD1. This CDR3 is 13 amino acids long. J gave up 8 bases and V 5 bases, and 8 bases lay outside the gene matches. Germline CDR1 is MNHEY and CDR2 is SMNVEV (reference sequence).